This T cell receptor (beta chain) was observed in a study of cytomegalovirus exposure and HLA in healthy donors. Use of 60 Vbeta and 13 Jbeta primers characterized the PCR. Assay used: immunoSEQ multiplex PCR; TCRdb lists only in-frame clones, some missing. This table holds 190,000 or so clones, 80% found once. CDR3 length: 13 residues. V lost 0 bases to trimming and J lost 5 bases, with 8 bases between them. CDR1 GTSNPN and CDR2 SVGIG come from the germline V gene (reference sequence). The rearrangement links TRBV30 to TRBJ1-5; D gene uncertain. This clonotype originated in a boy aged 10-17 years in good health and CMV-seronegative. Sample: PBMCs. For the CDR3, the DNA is TGTGCCTGGAGTGTACATCGGGATCAGCCCCAGCATTTT. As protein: CAWSVHRDQPQHF.